This T cell receptor (beta chain) was retrieved from a study of shared clonotypes between healthy human individuals (dated by TCRdb to about 2020). As for the study more broadly: A couple of women and a few men aged 18 to 49 years were included in the cohort. To increase sequencing depth and limit assay-specific biases, TCR repertoire library preparation and sequencing were carried out by different laboratories using diverse techniques. Blood TCR repertoires of roughly five healthy adults were deeply sequenced to estimate repertoire size and the extent of clonotype sharing between individuals. For each donor, three plates each were used for CD4 naive and CD4 memory, two plates were used for CD8 naive, and one plate was used for CD8 memory. Leukapheresis yielded between about 0.85 and 9 billion PBMCs per donor.

From the cysteine through the phenylalanine, the CDR3 covers 15 amino acids. The kept DNA is CDR3 alone, 45 bases in frame from the first base. The germline V gene (reference sequence) provides CDR1 MNHNY and CDR2 SVGAGI. From V the trimming removes 5 bases and from J it removes 9 bases, while the gene matches leave 6 bases of the junction unaccounted for. The full study reports these points: Naive subsets generally had larger estimated clonotype richness than memory subsets. Sharing across a few donors was observed for around 5% of naive CD4, under 4% of naive CD8, about 2.5% of memory CD4, and 0.4% of memory CD8 clonotypes. Pairwise subsampling led to the expectation that sequencing depth would affect the degree of clonotype sharing among donors. Sampling was restricted to blood, and TCR repertoires in tissues likely differ from the TCR repertoires found in blood. Even with the large sequencing depth, rarefaction of the sorted-subset datasets indicated that sequencing was incomplete. Because the study included a small number of donors, the genetic and exposure-history diversity represented was limited. Clonotypes shared by all four sorted-subset donors showed higher generation probabilities than non-shared clonotypes.

TCR CDR3 regions were amplified from genomic DNA by multiplex PCR using the deep immunoSEQ assay. Extracted genomic DNA from each cell subset was distributed evenly across all wells of several immunoSEQ 96-well plates, and each plate was treated as a replicate. For sorted subsets, roughly 200 ng of genomic DNA, equivalent to some 33,000 T cell genomes, went into each replicate PCR. The purified libraries were quantified using a Qubit 3.0 fluorometer, sized with a Bioanalyzer 2100, and then quantified again using the KAPA Library Quantification kit. Every immunoSEQ 96-well plate was sequenced on a separate single-read 150-cycle Illumina NextSeq 550 flow cell. Per the source publication's procedure: Because only junctional sequences without quality scores were contained in the immunoSEQ output, filtering matching that applied to full-length reads could not be performed. To assign V/J genes and CDR3, sequences were annotated using PyIR, a Python wrapper for IgBLAST v1.9, with IMGT germline references. Reads were filtered out if the reads had weak V/J assignments (E-value above 1e-6), no CDR3, stop codons, out-of-frame junctions, or ambiguous translated residues. V3J clonotypes were defined by identical inferred V gene, J gene, and CDR3 amino acid sequence. Percentage overlap between repertoires was computed as shared unique clonotypes divided by the size of the smaller repertoire. Repertoire richness was assessed with RTK rarefaction, the Chao1 estimator, and Recon v2.1 estimates of unobserved clonotypes. Generation probabilities were computed with OLGA for all TCRbeta clonotypes obtained by the gDNA method from a handful of donors. This immuneACCESS table, as held by TCRdb, lists in-frame sequences with V and J called but not all clones. Of the missing ones, under half trace to an unresolved V gene in checked studies; the others have no known cause. The DNA was the basis for D and trimming; V, J and clone size are from that table. The sample table contains 2 million to 3 million clones; only one count was recorded for 90% to 95% of them. The ten largest make up around 0.14% of the sample.

On this clone: Its recognized antigen is unknown. The input lacks base qualities; no much larger clone sits a single base away.

Healthy HIV-negative adults with no recently reported acute infections or vaccinations were included as donors. Every donor was a Caucasian adult living in Nashville, Tennessee, USA. CD4+ T cells were enriched through magnetic negative selection, after which naive cells were positively selected on CD45RA and the remaining negative fraction served as the memory subset. Blood was collected by leukapheresis, and PBMCs were isolated by Ficoll-Histopaque density gradient centrifugation and then cryopreserved in liquid nitrogen vapor phase. Purity and quantity of every magnetically sorted T cell population were checked by analytical flow cytometry. Each sorted fraction had its genomic DNA isolated and then quantified by UV absorbance on a Nanodrop 2000c.

This clonotype was obtained from a man between 18 and 35 years old in good health. Sample: naive CD4+ T cells sorted from blood. Explained via the paper, the cell subset or site label denotes: CD45RA+ positively selected. The V and J segments used are TRBV6-6 and TRBJ1-6, and TRBD1 aligns with 11 junction nucleotides. This receptor carries the CDR3 CASSTGGTGGSPLHF. In nucleotides, the sequence is TGTGCCAGCAGTACTGGGGGGACAGGGGGTTCACCCCTCCACTTT.